This T cell receptor (beta chain) stems from a study of cytomegalovirus exposure and HLA in healthy donors. The V gene's germline CDR1 is SGHDT and CDR2 YYEEEE. The V gene end was trimmed by 3 bases and the J gene end by 3 bases; junction bases not matched to a gene: 8. This CDR3 comprises 15 residues. Study findings and constraints: Most of the TCR beta V segments (in an earlier analysis) were productive either about 90% or about 30% of the time.

Concerning this clone itself: The antigen is undetermined.

PCR used 60 Vbeta primers and 13 Jbeta primers. Some clones are missing from TCRdb's copy, which holds only in-frame ones; the method was immunoSEQ multiplex PCR. In the table there are about 170,000 clones, 80% of which are singletons. Sequenced: PBMCs. This chain joins TRBV5-6 and TRBJ2-7, with 8 bases that match TRBD2. The clonotype comes from a woman between 45 and 65 years old in good health and CMV-seropositive. In DNA, the CDR3 is TGTGCCAGCAGCTCTAGTAAGCGGGAGCGCTACGAGCAGTACTTC. This gives the protein CASSSSKRERYEQYF.